This T cell receptor (beta chain) came from a study of T cells in Graves' hyperthyroidism and ophthalmopathy. This clonotype showed up many times. Its antigen remains unidentified. Patients aged 18 to 65 had newly diagnosed hyperthyroidism of under 2 months' duration. Amplified regions were TCR beta CDR3 sequences from RNA transcripts. RT-PCR in the first round (using the HTBI primer set) targeted the TCR CDR3. TCRdb used MiXCR to reprocess the multiplex PCR reads, holding one entry per CDR3 protein. Of about 720,000 distinct CDR3 sequences detected, around 17% appear once; the ten largest clones hold roughly 8%. Notes on the study in general: The model predicted ophthalmopathy a median approximately six months before onset.

The sequenced sample was blood. The sequence came from a man between 18 and 29 years old with Graves' hyperthyroidism.

The CDR3 reads CASSRLAGGRNEQFF. Written as DNA, the CDR3 is TGTGCCAGTAGTCGACTAGCGGGAGGGAGGAATGAGCAGTTCTTC. This rearrangement joins TRBV6-1 to TRBJ2-1; 14 bases are shared with TRBD2. CDR1 MNHNS and CDR2 SASEGT come from the germline V gene. The J segment lost 7 bases and the V segment lost 9 bases, leaving 8 bases of the junction unmatched. The CDR3 spans 15 residues.